This TCR beta chain was identified in a study of cytomegalovirus exposure and HLA in healthy donors. Findings of the study overall: Later work associated roughly 17,000 TCR beta sequences with HLA alleles at 0.05 false discovery rate. In presence/absence analyses, roughly uniform sequencing depth across donors was assumed.

The V and J ends lost 3 bases and 4 bases respectively, with 7 bases between them. The CDR3 length is 13 residues. The germline gives CDR1 SGHTA, CDR2 FQGNSA. 13 Jbeta primers and 60 Vbeta primers were used for the PCR. The repertoire was sequenced with immunoSEQ multiplex PCR; TCRdb's copy has only in-frame clones and lacks some. Of more than 95,000 clones listed, around 85% were seen once; the top ten hold roughly 4%. This clone was counted a few times. Its target is unknown. Specimen: PBMCs. This chain connects TRBV7-2 to TRBJ1-3; TRBD1 might be the D (5 bases). The TCR comes from a man younger than 35 in good health and CMV-seropositive. The CDR3: CASSLRQGNTIYF. CDR3 sequence (DNA): TGTGCCAGCAGCTTGAGACAGGGAAACACCATATATTTT.